The table lists the clone carrying this T cell receptor (beta chain) with a few counts. As yet, its antigen is unknown. Deletions cut 6 bases from V and 8 bases from J, with 13 bases between. This CDR3 region has 13 residues. This specimen belongs to a study of blood T cells in healthy people across ages. With a J-beta primer mix and a sample-barcoded 5' primer, a second PCR ran about 7 to 11 cycles. TCRdb re-analysed the 5' RACE reads in MiXCR, keeping a single row per CDR3 protein. Seen here are over 950,000 distinct CDR3 sequences, roughly two fifths observed once, and the top ten hold under 15%. Each donor gave ten milliliters of peripheral blood. The total RNA that was extracted per sample amounted to at least 5.5 micrograms. Study-wide results and caveats: The percentage of naive T cells correlated strongly with TCR beta diversity.

This TCR came from a man between 18 and 29 years old in good health. This chain joins TRBV12-3 or TRBV12-4 and TRBJ1-4; no reliable D call. The sample taken for sequencing was blood. In DNA, the CDR3 is TGTGCCAGCAGCGACCCTCAGAGGGAAAAACTGTTTTTT. Translation gives CASSDPQREKLFF.